Listed here are 9 T cell receptor beta chains from one sample, sequenced in a study of T cells in Graves' hyperthyroidism and ophthalmopathy. The investigators amplified TCR beta CDR3 regions from RNA transcripts. In the first-round RT-PCR of the TCR CDR3, the HTBI primer set was used. TCRdb re-derived calls from the multiplex PCR reads in MiXCR, one entry per CDR3 protein. The sample contains more than 350,000 distinct CDR3 sequences, 13% to 15% of which appear only once. What was sequenced was blood. The source of these receptors is a woman aged 60-75 years with Graves' ophthalmopathy.

This clonotype was counted at least ten times. J is TRBJ2-2 and V is TRBV5-1, with TRBD2 matching over 12 bases. V shed 4 bases and J 4 bases; nucleotides not matched to a gene: 2. This CDR3 is 15 amino acids long. Germline V lookup: CDR1 SGHRS, CDR2 YFSETQ. The CDR3 DNA reads TGCGCCAGCAGCCCACTAGCGGGAGGCACCGGGGAGCTGTTTTTT. Residues: CASSPLAGGTGELFF.

The chain has TRBV20-1 and TRBJ2-4, with TRBD2 matching 8 bases. V lost 0 bases to trimming and J lost 3 bases; unmatched junction nucleotides: 10. This CDR3 contains 17 residues. Germline V gene sequence: CDR1 DFQATT, CDR2 SNEGSKA (reference sequence). CDR3 amino acids: CSARDPREDFVKNIQYF. DNA for the CDR3: TGCAGTGCTAGAGATCCGCGGGAGGATTTTGTCAAAAACATTCAGTACTTC.

V usage is TRBV12-3 or TRBV12-4 and J usage is TRBJ2-3, with TRBD2 matching 15 bases. The CDR3 covers 17 residues. J lost 0 bases, V lost 6 bases, and 4 bases had no gene match. The CDR3 loop reads CASSGTSGRSSTDTQYF. The CDR3 coding sequence is TGTGCCAGCAGCGGGACTAGCGGGAGGAGTAGCACAGATACGCAGTATTTT.

This clonotype was picked up a small number of times. The gene calls are TRBV6-1 and TRBJ1-1; no clear D. The V end was cut by 5 bases, the J end by 4 bases, with 11 bases between. This CDR3 has 13 amino acids. The V gene's germline CDR1 is MNHNS and CDR2 SASEGT. CDR3 in amino acids: CASSYYAGTEAFF. As DNA, the CDR3 is TGTGCCAGCAGTTATTATGCGGGCACTGAAGCTTTCTTT.

In this sample, this clonotype turned up a few times. The rearrangement links TRBV12-3 or TRBV12-4 to TRBJ2-3; 10 nucleotides match TRBD2. V lost 2 bases, J lost 5 bases, and 10 bases stayed unmatched. The CDR3 spans 17 residues. Here the CDR3 reads CASSLPLAGVRGDTQYF. In DNA form, the CDR3 reads TGTGCCAGCAGTTTACCGCTAGCGGGAGTTCGTGGAGATACGCAGTATTTT.

There are a few counts of this clonotype. The CDR3 bases are TGCAGCGCCGGGACTAGCGGATTCACAGATACGCAGTATTTT. It encodes CSAGTSGFTDTQYF. The V call is TRBV29-1, the J call TRBJ2-3; 11 bases fit TRBD2. With V trimmed by 7 bases and J by 2 bases, 5 bases remained unmatched. This CDR3 contains 14 residues. CDR1 SQVTM and CDR2 ANQGSEA come from the germline V gene.

This clonotype was counted ten times or more. This chain connects TRBV10-3 to TRBJ2-1; TRBD2 aligns across 7 bases. The junction had 8 bases not matched to a gene; V was cut back by 3 bases and J by 0 bases. Germline-derived CDR1 and CDR2 are ENHRY and SYGVKD. The CDR3 is 17 residues long. The CDR3 region has the DNA TGTGCCATCAGTGACCTCGGTGGCGGGAGCTCCTACAATGAGCAGTTCTTC. Translated, it gives CAISDLGGGSSYNEQFF.

The gene calls are TRBV28 and TRBJ2-1, with 11 bases fitting TRBD2. CDR1 and CDR2 from the germline V gene are MDHEN and SYDVKM. V lost 6 bases and J lost 2; bases outside the gene matches: 15. This CDR3 is 19 amino acids long. In DNA form, the CDR3 reads TGTGCCAGCAGCCATGCGGGGCTAGCGGGAGGCCAGGCCTACAATGAGCAGTTCTTC. This codes for CASSHAGLAGGQAYNEQFF.

This clonotype has a count of ten or more. The gene calls are TRBV20-1 and TRBJ2-7; 11 nucleotides line up with TRBD2. Per germline, CDR1 DFQATT and CDR2 SNEGSKA (reference sequence). The CDR3 runs 13 residues. Trimming at V came to 6 bases and at J to 4 bases, leaving 5 bases not matched to a gene. The CDR3 nucleotides read TGCAGTGCCCCACTAGCGGGAGAGTACGAGCAGTACTTC. This translates into CSAPLAGEYEQYF.